This TCR beta chain was found in a study of OX40 agonist ivuxolimab in advanced cancers. The overall study: Ivuxolimab is an agonistic anti-OX40 (CD134) antibody, and patients were treated with it.

Sequenced by immunoSEQ multiplex PCR; TCRdb stores in-frame clones only, minus some. The table has roughly 70,000 clones, approximately 90% seen once. Regarding the study as a whole: CD8+ T cells (on average) carried more expanded clones than CD4+ T cells. At 0.1 to 3.0 mg/kg and by week 6, CD4+ and CD8+ T cells in the blood had expanded clonally.

CDR1 is MNHEY and CDR2 is SVGAGI in the germline V gene. The CDR3 consists of 16 residues. V was pared by 0 bases and J by 4 bases, with 13 bases between. No patient had autoimmune disease or received systemic immunosuppression. This clone showed up just once. Its antigen is unidentified. This sequence was found in an adult with an advanced solid tumor such as melanoma, head and neck, liver or kidney cancer. The chain links TRBV6-5 to TRBJ2-1; D gene ambiguous. The sequences come from CD4+ or CD8+ T cells sorted from blood, collected in a trial of the OX40 agonist ivuxolimab. Here the CDR3 reads CASSYSPVGSYNEQFF. DNA for the CDR3: TGTGCCAGCAGTTACTCGCCGGTGGGGTCTTACAATGAGCAGTTCTTC.